The 30 T cell receptor beta chains reported below all come from one sample, sequenced in a study of shared clonotypes between healthy human individuals. Some clones are missing from TCRdb's copy, which holds only in-frame ones; the method was immunoSEQ multiplex PCR. This sample has 2 million to 2.5 million clones, with under 95% found just once. What was sequenced was naive CD4+ T cells from PBMCs. Noted subset: CD45RA+ positively selected. These receptors were obtained from a man aged 18-30 years in good health. Some clones in this sample may be carry-over from other donors' samples.

This sequence joins TRBV6-5 and TRBJ2-5; D may be TRBD1 or TRBD2 (5 bases each). V was trimmed by 0 bases and J by 5 bases, leaving 10 bases between them. CDR1 is MNHEY, CDR2 SVGAGI, per germline. The CDR3 spans 14 residues. The CDR3: CASSYSKGEETQYF. The CDR3 coding sequence is TGTGCCAGCAGTTACTCAAAAGGGGAGGAGACCCAGTACTTC.

The rearrangement links TRBV13 to TRBJ1-1, with 8 bases matching TRBD1. V dropped 5 bases and J dropped 7; count of bases not matched to a gene: 9. The CDR3 runs 14 residues. The germline CDR1 and CDR2 sequences are PRHDT and FYEKMQ (reference sequence). CDR3 protein: CASSGPGQGYEAFF. The CDR3 DNA is TGTGCCAGCAGCGGACCAGGACAGGGCTATGAAGCTTTCTTT.

The chain employs TRBV29-1 and TRBJ1-1; no clear D. The germline V and J ends were trimmed by 5 bases and 2 bases, with 12 bases remaining between them. CDR3 length: 13 amino acids. Germline CDR1 reads SQVTM; CDR2 reads ANQGSEA. DNA of the CDR3: TGCAGCGTTCGCGGGCAATTTAACACTGAAGCTTTCTTT. This sequence encodes CSVRGQFNTEAFF.

Note on this clone: Additional DNA sequences in this sample encode the identical CDR3. This chain uses TRBV7-3 with TRBJ2-5, with TRBD2 matching over 13 bases. With V trimmed by 5 bases and J by 5 bases, 5 bases remained unmatched. The CDR3 runs to 15 residues. Looked up from germline, CDR1 is SGHTA and CDR2 is FQGTGA. The CDR3 coding sequence is TGTGCCAGCAGCCTTGGGACTAGCGGGACGGAGACCCAGTACTTC. Its protein product is CASSLGTSGTETQYF.

The chain combines TRBV28 with TRBJ1-2; weak D call: TRBD1 (6 bases). With 3 bases removed from V and 6 bases from J, the gap between germline ends came to 14 bases. Germline loops: CDR1 MDHEN, CDR2 SYDVKM. This CDR3 is built from 14 residues. The DNA of the CDR3 is TGTGCCAGCAGTTTTGGGGGCGCTCCGAATGGCTACACCTTC. It translates to CASSFGGAPNGYTF.

This chain links TRBV6-1 with TRBJ1-5; 8 bases fit TRBD1. The ends lost 7 bases at V and 4 bases at J; junction bases unmatched: 6. This CDR3 spans 14 amino acids. Per germline, CDR1 MNHNS and CDR2 SASEGT. CDR3 bases: TGTGCCAGCATTTTGACAGGGGCAAATCAGCCCCAGCATTTT. This codes for CASILTGANQPQHF.

The chain combines TRBV21-1 with TRBJ2-5; the tabulated D call, TRBD1, remains unverified against the DNA. TRBV21-1 is listed as a pseudogene. This CDR3 region has 17 residues. CDR3 loop: CASRRQFDRGTPETQYF. The CDR3 DNA sequence: TGTGCCAGCAGACGTCAATTCGACAGGGGGACACCGGAGACCCAGTACTTC.

The chain couples TRBV28 to TRBJ2-7; 12 bases line up with TRBD1. The CDR3 runs 17 residues. V was pared by 4 bases and J by 3 bases, with 10 bases of the junction left unmatched. Germline V gene sequence: CDR1 MDHEN, CDR2 SYDVKM. CDR3 sequence: CASSSSGTGGVYYEQYF. CDR3 coding DNA: TGTGCCAGCAGTTCATCCGGGACAGGGGGCGTTTACTACGAGCAGTACTTC.

Details on this clone: This specimen includes other DNA sequences encoding the same CDR3. The chain employs TRBV9 and TRBJ2-3; D unclear. Germline V lookup: CDR1 SGDLS, CDR2 YYNGEE. V was clipped by 3 bases and J by 0 bases, with 8 bases between them. The CDR3 loop spans 14 amino acids. The CDR3 bases are TGTGCCAGCAGCGCCCACCTAAGCACAGATACGCAGTATTTT. Its protein is CASSAHLSTDTQYF.

The rearrangement links TRBV9 to TRBJ2-7; no definite D call. This CDR3 is 15 amino acids long. V dropped 0 bases and J dropped 5 bases, with 15 bases sitting between them. Per the germline V gene, CDR1 is SGDLS and CDR2 is YYNGEE. The CDR3 loop reads CASSVAWSAPNEQYF. The CDR3 coding sequence is TGTGCCAGCAGCGTAGCGTGGTCGGCCCCCAACGAGCAGTACTTC.

J is TRBJ1-6 and V is TRBV28; D is unclear. Germline CDR1 and CDR2: MDHEN and SYDVKM. Trimming took 6 bases from V and 6 from J, leaving 9 bases between them. CDR3 length equals 13 residues. CDR3 nucleotide sequence: TGTGCCAGCAGGGGAACTCGTAATTCACCCCTCCACTTT. Residues: CASRGTRNSPLHF.

With regard to this clone: A read error may account for a junction end that differs from germline. The genes are TRBV5-1 and TRBJ2-7; D not resolved. Germline loops: CDR1 SGHRS, CDR2 YFSETQ. The CDR3 covers 11 residues. The CDR3 spells CASSLNLGLVF. The CDR3 coding sequence is TGCGCCAGCAGCTTAAACCTAGGTCTTGTTTTC.

This chain joins TRBV5-1 and TRBJ2-5; D is possibly TRBD1 or TRBD2 (5 bases each). V was shortened by 3 bases and J by 4 bases, with 13 bases between the two germline ends. This CDR3 comprises 14 residues. Germline lookup yields CDR1 SGHRS and CDR2 YFSETQ. DNA for the CDR3: TGCGCCAGCAGCTCTAGCAGGGTTGGAGAGACCCAGTACTTC. This sequence encodes CASSSSRVGETQYF.

The chain joins TRBV20-1 to TRBJ2-3; a weak D match, TRBD2 (6 bases). Looked up from germline, CDR1 is DFQATT and CDR2 is SNEGSKA (reference sequence). The V gene lost 6 bases and the J gene lost 9 bases, with 10 bases spanning the gap. The CDR3 spans 10 residues. In nucleotides, the CDR3 is TGCAGTGCCCCGGGAGTCACGCAGTATTTT. Translating gives CSAPGVTQYF.

The rearrangement joins TRBV5-1 to TRBJ1-4, with 7 bases identical to TRBD1. The CDR3 totals 16 residues. The J segment lost 8 bases and the V segment lost 4 bases, leaving 14 bases of the junction unmatched. CDR1 and CDR2 from the germline V gene are SGHRS and YFSETQ. The CDR3 protein is CASSGEQTGRGEKLFF. The CDR3 DNA reads TGCGCCAGCAGCGGAGAACAGACAGGGAGGGGGGAAAAACTGTTTTTT.

A single count supports this clone. CDR3 sequence: CASSNSTSGLCEQFF. The DNA of the CDR3 is TGTGCCAGCAGCAATTCGACTAGCGGGCTCTGTGAGCAGTTCTTC. V and J are TRBV21-1 and TRBJ2-1; TRBD2, the table's D call, lacks a check against the DNA. TRBV21-1 is a known pseudogene. The CDR3 loop spans 15 amino acids.

CDR3: CASSRAGVDEQYF. CDR3 DNA: TGCGCCAGCAGCCGCGCGGGAGTCGACGAGCAGTACTTC. V and J are TRBV5-1 and TRBJ2-7; 7 bases line up with TRBD2. This CDR3 is 13 amino acids long. V lost 4 bases and J lost 5; bases outside the gene matches: 6. Germline V CDR1 and CDR2: SGHRS, YFSETQ.

This rearrangement joins TRBV5-1 to TRBJ2-2; the match to TRBD1 covers 8 bases. The germline V gene encodes CDR1 SGHRS and CDR2 YFSETQ. V shed 2 bases, J shed 7 bases, and the junction held 10 bases outside the gene matches. The CDR3 consists of 16 residues. CDR3 sequence: CASSFLRAGGVGELFF. CDR3 nucleotides: TGCGCCAGCAGCTTCCTTAGGGCAGGGGGCGTCGGGGAGCTGTTTTTT.

The chain carries TRBV19 and TRBJ2-6; tentative D call: TRBD2 (6 bases). The germline gives CDR1 LNHDA, CDR2 SQIVND (reference sequence). The CDR3 sequence is 18 residues long. Trimming stripped 7 bases from V and 0 bases from J, with 19 bases between. CDR3 protein: CASTKRSSVSSGANVLTF. CDR3 sequence (DNA): TGTGCCAGTACCAAAAGGTCTAGCGTATCCTCTGGGGCCAACGTCCTGACTTTC.

The chain links TRBV5-1 to TRBJ2-5; 14 nucleotides align to TRBD2. Losses at the gene ends were 4 bases for V and 2 bases for J; bases not matched to a gene: 7. The CDR3 consists of 17 residues. Germline V gene sequence: CDR1 SGHRS, CDR2 YFSETQ. This chain's CDR3 is CASSLWTSGRRQETQYF. CDR3 DNA sequence: TGCGCCAGCAGCCTTTGGACTAGCGGGAGGCGACAAGAGACCCAGTACTTC.

This clone appeared once. V is TRBV5-1 and J is TRBJ1-1, with 8 bases identical to TRBD1. Per germline, CDR1 SGHRS and CDR2 YFSETQ. With 5 bases clipped from V and 8 bases from J, the junction kept 14 bases outside the gene matches. The CDR3 totals 15 residues. The chain's CDR3 is CASRAGGQGPGEAFF. The CDR3, as DNA: TGCGCCAGCAGGGCCGGAGGACAGGGCCCGGGGGAAGCTTTCTTT.

The rearrangement links TRBV6-6 to TRBJ2-5, with 8 bases that match TRBD2. The J call may be mistaken, given a closer DNA end match to TRBJ2-7. Germline V gene sequence: CDR1 MNHNY, CDR2 SVGAGI (reference sequence). CDR3 length: 14 residues. In DNA form, the CDR3 reads TGTGCCAGCAGTTACCTGGGACTAGGCGGCGAGCAGTACTTC. Translated, it gives CASSYLGLGGEQYF.

The chain links TRBV28 to TRBJ1-5; 11 bases are shared with TRBD1. The CDR3 is 16 residues long. J lost 3 bases, V lost 6 bases, and 7 bases had no gene match. Germline V CDR1 and CDR2: MDHEN, SYDVKM. CDR3 sequence reads: CASSEGTGGSNQPQHF. CDR3 coding DNA: TGTGCCAGCAGCGAAGGGACAGGGGGTTCCAATCAGCCCCAGCATTTT.

This chain links TRBV2 with TRBJ1-2; weak D call: TRBD1 (6 bases). Trimming shortened V by 7 bases and J by 8 bases, and 14 bases separated the two germline ends. The germline CDR1 and CDR2 sequences are SNHLY and FYNNEI. CDR3 length: 12 residues. CDR3 amino acids: CASIRGPRGYTF. CDR3 nucleotides: TGTGCCAGCATCAGGGGCCCCAGGGGCTACACCTTC.

This chain uses TRBV5-4 with TRBJ1-3; maybe TRBD1 (5 bases). V lost 4 bases and J lost 4, with 18 bases in between. Germline values: CDR1 SGHNT, CDR2 YYREEE (reference sequence). The CDR3 has 16 amino acids. The CDR3 nucleotides are TGTGCCAGCAGCCCGGCGGGGACCCAGGGAGGAAACACCATATATTTT. Its protein product is CASSPAGTQGGNTIYF. The whole variable domain, remainder taken from reference TRBV5-4 and TRBJ1-3, is ETGVTQSPTHLIKTRGQQVTLRCSSQSGHNTVSWYQQALGQGPQFIFQYYREEENGRGNFPPRFSGLQFPNYSSELNVNALELDDSALYLCASSPAGTQGGNTIYFGEGSWLTVV.

This clone was detected only once. The genes are TRBV19 and TRBJ2-2; no clear D gene. The CDR3 is 14 amino acids. From germline, CDR1 is LNHDA and CDR2 SQIVND (reference sequence). Trimming removed 3 bases from V and 1 base from J, with 6 bases in between. CDR3 in amino acids: CASSMRQNTGELFF. The CDR3, as DNA: TGTGCCAGTAGTATGAGACAGAACACCGGGGAGCTGTTTTTT.

This sequence joins TRBV7-9 and TRBJ2-7; D is unresolved. This CDR3 is 13 amino acids long. Trimming took 2 bases from V and 9 from J, leaving 14 bases between them. In germline, CDR1 is SEHNR, CDR2 FQNEAQ (reference sequence). CDR3: CASSLKVGLGQYF. In DNA, the CDR3 is TGTGCCAGCAGCTTAAAGGTTGGGCTTGGGCAGTACTTC.

This chain uses TRBV18 with TRBJ2-3; D not resolved. The V end was cut by 2 bases, the J end by 2 bases, with 14 bases between. This CDR3 has 16 residues. In germline, CDR1 is KGHSH, CDR2 LQKENI. The CDR3 loop reads CASSPSLIGSTDTQYF. The CDR3 DNA follows: TGTGCCAGCTCACCAAGCCTAATTGGGTCCACAGATACGCAGTATTTT.

The genes are TRBV11-3 and TRBJ2-4; perhaps D is TRBD1 or TRBD2 (5 bases each). This CDR3 contains 15 residues. V dropped 2 bases and J dropped 7 bases, with 15 bases sitting between them. CDR1 is SGHNT and CDR2 is YENEEA in the germline V gene. In DNA form, the CDR3 reads TGTGCCAGCAGCTTATCGGGGACCCCTACGAACATTCAGTACTTC. Its translation is CASSLSGTPTNIQYF.

With regard to this clone: Different DNA sequences within this sample yield the same CDR3. The chain uses TRBV6-5 and TRBJ2-7; D ambiguous. Trimming stripped 0 bases from V and 2 bases from J, with 2 bases between. This CDR3 spans 12 amino acids. Per the germline V gene, CDR1 is MNHEY and CDR2 is SVGAGI. CDR3 sequence reads: CASSYSTYEQYF. The CDR3 DNA follows: TGTGCCAGCAGTTACTCAACCTACGAGCAGTACTTC.